The 8 T cell receptor beta chains below were found in one sample sequenced in a study of shared clonotypes between healthy human individuals. Data came from immunoSEQ multiplex PCR; TCRdb stores just in-frame clones and leaves some out. This table has around 1,100,000 clones, 70% to 80% appearing once. Sample: memory CD4+ T cells from PBMCs. The subset is: CD45RA-negative fraction. The receptors were gathered from a young man in good health. Some clones in this sample may be carry-over from other donors' samples.

This chain uses TRBV6-6 with TRBJ1-2; no definite D call. The CDR3 consists of 15 residues. Germline V gives CDR1 MNHNY, CDR2 SVGAGI (reference sequence). Trimming removed 2 bases at V and 8 bases at J, with 18 bases between. The CDR3 is CASSYIRALGAGYTF. The CDR3, as DNA: TGTGCCAGCAGTTACATCCGGGCCTTGGGAGCGGGCTACACCTTC.

As for this clone: At the DNA level, this CDR3 is encoded by other sequences in the same sample as well. The chain employs TRBV5-1 and TRBJ2-7; the D gene is possibly TRBD2 (6 bases). Germline CDR1 reads SGHRS; CDR2 reads YFSETQ. This CDR3 is built from 14 residues. Trimming cost V 2 bases and J 2 bases, with 11 bases left between them. Here the CDR3 DNA reads TGCGCCAGCAGCTTCAGTGGCGGGACCTACGAGCAGTACTTC. Translating it yields CASSFSGGTYEQYF.

V gene TRBV28 combines with J gene TRBJ2-7; tentatively, D is TRBD1 (6 bases). The V end lost 4 bases, the J end lost 4 bases, and 17 bases lay between the germline ends. CDR3 size: 15 residues. Germline V gene data show CDR1 as MDHEN and CDR2 as SYDVKM. The CDR3 loop is CASSSRATGLYEQYF. The CDR3, as DNA: TGTGCCAGCAGTTCGAGGGCGACAGGATTATACGAGCAGTACTTC.

V and J are TRBV5-6 and TRBJ2-2, with D possibly matching TRBD2 (6 bases). The CDR3 covers 16 residues. V was pared by 0 bases and J by 6 bases, with 15 bases between. Germline loops: CDR1 SGHDT, CDR2 YYEEEE. Written as DNA, the CDR3 is TGTGCCAGCAGCTTGGCCGGTCTAGCGAGGTCCGGGGAGCTGTTTTTT. Encoded protein: CASSLAGLARSGELFF.

The gene calls are TRBV25-1 and TRBJ2-7; 7 bases match TRBD1. V lost 4 bases, J lost 2 bases, and 11 bases stayed unmatched. The CDR3 length is 16 residues. Germline CDR1 and CDR2: MGHDK and SYGVNS. The CDR3 bases are TGTGCCAGCAGTGCCGGAGCAACAGGGGTCCCCTACGAGCAGTACTTC. Protein sequence: CASSAGATGVPYEQYF.

The rearrangement joins TRBV7-2 to TRBJ1-1, with D tentatively TRBD1 (6 bases). In germline, CDR1 is SGHTA, CDR2 FQGNSA. This CDR3 contains 15 residues. With 5 bases removed from V and 2 bases from J, the gap between germline ends came to 15 bases. The chain's CDR3 is CASSPHPGVNTEAFF. DNA of the CDR3: TGTGCCAGCAGCCCACACCCAGGGGTTAACACTGAAGCTTTCTTT.

The chain carries TRBV5-8 and TRBJ2-7; TRBD1 matches at 7 bases. Per germline, CDR1 SGHTS and CDR2 YDEGEE. Trimming removed 4 bases from V and 4 bases from J; junction bases left unmatched: 11. The length of the CDR3 is 15 residues. CDR3 loop: CASSTTGTETYEQYF. DNA for the CDR3: TGTGCCAGCAGCACGACCGGGACAGAGACTTACGAGCAGTACTTC.

The chain's CDR3 is CATSRDFGSGTGVYEQYF. In DNA form, the CDR3 reads TGTGCCACCAGCAGAGATTTCGGATCCGGGACAGGGGTCTACGAGCAGTACTTC. The chain links TRBV15 to TRBJ2-7; 10 positions match TRBD1. This CDR3 spans 18 amino acids. The germline gives CDR1 LNHNV, CDR2 YYDKDF (reference sequence). V lost 0 bases, J lost 3 bases, and 11 bases stayed unmatched.